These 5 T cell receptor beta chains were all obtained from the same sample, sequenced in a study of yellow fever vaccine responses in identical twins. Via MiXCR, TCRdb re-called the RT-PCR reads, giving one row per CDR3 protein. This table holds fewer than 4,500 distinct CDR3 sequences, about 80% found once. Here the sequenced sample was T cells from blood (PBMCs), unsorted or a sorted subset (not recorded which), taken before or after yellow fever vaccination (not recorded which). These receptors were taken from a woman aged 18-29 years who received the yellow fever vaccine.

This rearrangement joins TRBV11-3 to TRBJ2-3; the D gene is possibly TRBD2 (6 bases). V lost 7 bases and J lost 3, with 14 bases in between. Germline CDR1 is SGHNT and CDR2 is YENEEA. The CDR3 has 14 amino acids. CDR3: CASTPLRGTDTQYF. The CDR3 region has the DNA TGTGCCAGCACACCGTTGCGGGGTACAGATACGCAGTATTTT.

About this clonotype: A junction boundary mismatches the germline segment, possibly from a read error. The chain's CDR3 is CASTLETEQFF. The CDR3 DNA is TGCGCCAGCACCTTGGAGACTGAGCAGTTCTTC. V and J are TRBV5-1 and TRBJ2-1; D is uncertain. Germline-derived CDR1 and CDR2 are SGHRS and YFSETQ. The length of the CDR3 is 11 residues.

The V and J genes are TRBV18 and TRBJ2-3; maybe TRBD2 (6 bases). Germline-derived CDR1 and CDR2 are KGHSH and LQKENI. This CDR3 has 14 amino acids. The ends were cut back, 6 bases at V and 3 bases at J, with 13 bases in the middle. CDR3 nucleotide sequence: TGTGCCAGCTCTTCTAGCGAGTTGACAGATACGCAGTATTTT. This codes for CASSSSELTDTQYF. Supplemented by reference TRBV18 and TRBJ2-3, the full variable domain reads NAGVMQNPRHLVRRRGQEARLRCSPMKGHSHVYWYRQLPEEGLKFMVYLQKENIIDESGMPKERFSAEFPKEGPSILRIQQVVRGDSAAYFCASSSSELTDTQYFGPGTRLTVL.

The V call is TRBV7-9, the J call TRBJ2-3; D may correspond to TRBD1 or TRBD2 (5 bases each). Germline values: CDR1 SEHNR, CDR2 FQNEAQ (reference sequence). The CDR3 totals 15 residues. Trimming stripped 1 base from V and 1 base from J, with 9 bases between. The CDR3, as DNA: TGTGCCAGCAGCTTAGACGGGACCCGCACAGATACGCAGTATTTT. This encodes CASSLDGTRTDTQYF.

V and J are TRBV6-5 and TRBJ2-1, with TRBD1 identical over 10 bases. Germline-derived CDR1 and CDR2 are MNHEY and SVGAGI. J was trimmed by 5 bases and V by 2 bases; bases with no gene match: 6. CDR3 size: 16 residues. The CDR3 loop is CASSYPRDRGDNEQFF. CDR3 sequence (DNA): TGTGCCAGCAGTTACCCCAGGGACAGGGGTGACAATGAGCAGTTCTTC.